One T cell receptor (beta chain) is described in this entry. The data were obtained in a study of blood T cell repertoires in COVID-19. Study in general: Acute-phase and convalescent COVID-19 samples originated in the United States, Italy and Spain. T cells, B-cell-depleted T cells, or PBMCs supplied cDNA or gDNA.

Original processing methods: Estimation of nucleated cell counts relied on the amplification of reference gene primers. Method: immunoSEQ multiplex PCR; TCRdb's copy keeps in-frame clones and lacks some. V, J and clone size reflect that table, while D and trimming were determined from the DNA. The data hold about 54,000 clones, with 88% observed a single time. The sequence was obtained from a man aged 55 to 70 with active COVID-19. Sequencing input: peripheral blood.

The CDR3 reads CASGEGSNQPQHF. DNA for the CDR3: TGTGCCAGCGGGGAGGGGAGCAATCAGCCCCAGCATTTT. The chain carries TRBV13 and TRBJ1-5, with TRBD1 as a possible D gene (5 bases). V dropped 8 bases and J dropped 1 base, with 9 bases sitting between them. The CDR3 consists of 13 residues. Germline V gene sequence: CDR1 PRHDT, CDR2 FYEKMQ (reference sequence). Filled out from reference TRBV13 and TRBJ1-5, the complete variable domain reads AAGVIQSPRHLIKEKRETATLKCYPIPRHDTVYWYQQGPGQDPQFLISFYEKMQSDKGSIPDRFSAQQFSDYHSELNMSSLELGDSALYFCASGEGSNQPQHFGDGTRLSIL.